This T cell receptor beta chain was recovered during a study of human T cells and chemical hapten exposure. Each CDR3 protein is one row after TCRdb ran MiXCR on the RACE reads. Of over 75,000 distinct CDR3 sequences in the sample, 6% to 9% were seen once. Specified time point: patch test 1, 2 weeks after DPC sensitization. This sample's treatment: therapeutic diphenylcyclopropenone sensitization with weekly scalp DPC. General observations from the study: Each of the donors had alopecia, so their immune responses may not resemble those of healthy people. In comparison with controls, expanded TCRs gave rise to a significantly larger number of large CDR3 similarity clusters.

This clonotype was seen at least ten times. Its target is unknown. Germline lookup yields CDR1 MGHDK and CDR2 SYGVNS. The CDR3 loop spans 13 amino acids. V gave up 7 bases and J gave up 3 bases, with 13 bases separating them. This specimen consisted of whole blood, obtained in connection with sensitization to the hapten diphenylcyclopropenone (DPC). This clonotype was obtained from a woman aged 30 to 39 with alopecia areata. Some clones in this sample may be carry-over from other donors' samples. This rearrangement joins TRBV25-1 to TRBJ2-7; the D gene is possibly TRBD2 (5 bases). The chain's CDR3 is CASTPGSYYEQYF. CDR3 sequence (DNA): TGTGCCAGCACCCCGGGGAGTTACTACGAGCAGTACTTC.